This TCR beta chain stems from a study of memory CD8 T cells in hepatitis C reinfection. Indicated time point: peak reinfection, 3 to 8 weeks after reinfection detection. Sorted cells were sequenced directly ex vivo without any in vitro expansion. Assay used: immunoSEQ multiplex PCR; TCRdb lists only in-frame clones, some missing. The sample comprises under 50,000 clones, 85% to 90% of which are singletons, and 0.95% to 1.5% rests with the top ten. Sequenced material: naive CD8+ T cells sorted from blood. This TCR was sampled from a man aged 18-30 years with hepatitis C virus infection.

This CDR3 is CASSSWVRDEQFF. The CDR3 nucleotides read TGTGCCAGCAGTTCATGGGTGCGGGATGAGCAGTTCTTC. This rearrangement joins TRBV27 to TRBJ2-1; TRBD2 is a possible D gene (5 bases). This CDR3 has 13 residues. The germline V gene encodes CDR1 MNHEY and CDR2 SMNVEV (reference sequence). V was cut by 4 bases and J by 8 bases, with 12 bases left in between.